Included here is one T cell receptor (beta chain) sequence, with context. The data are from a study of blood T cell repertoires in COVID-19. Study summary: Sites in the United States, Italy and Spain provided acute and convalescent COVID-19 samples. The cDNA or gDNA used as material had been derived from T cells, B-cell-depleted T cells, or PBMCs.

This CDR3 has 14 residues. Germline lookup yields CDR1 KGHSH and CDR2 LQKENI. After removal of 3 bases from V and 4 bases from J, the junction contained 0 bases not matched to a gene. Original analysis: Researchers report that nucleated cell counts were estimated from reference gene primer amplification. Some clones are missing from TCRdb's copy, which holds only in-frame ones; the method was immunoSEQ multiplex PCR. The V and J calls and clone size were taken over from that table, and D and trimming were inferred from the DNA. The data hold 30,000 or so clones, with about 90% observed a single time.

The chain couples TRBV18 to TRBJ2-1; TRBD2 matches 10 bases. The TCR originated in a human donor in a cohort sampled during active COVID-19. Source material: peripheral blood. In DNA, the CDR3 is TGTGCCAGCTCACCGGGACTAGCGTACAATGAGCAGTTCTTC. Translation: CASSPGLAYNEQFF.